The next 6 T cell receptor beta chains were all read from a single sample in a study of vaccination and CD4 T cells after COVID-19. Indicated treatment: approximately nine-day PBMC culture with coronavirus spike peptide pools or control peptides (ViraFEST assay). The antigens for these receptors are not known. Sequence data for DNA of cultured CD4+ T cells were generated by the Oncomine TCR Beta short-read assay. TCRdb re-called the PCR reads through MiXCR, storing one row per CDR3 protein. The table includes 9,000 to 13,000 distinct CDR3 sequences, about 53% detected once. The sample comprised CD4+ T cells from blood, cultured in vitro. These receptors came from a human donor who had recovered from COVID-19.

The chain employs TRBV19 and TRBJ1-3, with no clear D. The CDR3 totals 13 residues. Germline V gene lookup returns CDR1 LNHDA and CDR2 SQIVND (reference sequence). V lost 6 bases and J 7 bases, leaving 13 bases between the germline ends. CDR3 sequence (DNA): TGTGCCAGTAGGGAAGGACTCCGCAACACCATATATTTT. It yields the protein CASREGLRNTIYF.

V and J are TRBV10-3 and TRBJ2-5; a weak D match, TRBD2 (6 bases). Germline loops: CDR1 ENHRY, CDR2 SYGVKD. With 8 bases removed from V and 2 bases from J, the gap between germline ends came to 9 bases. CDR3 length equals 12 residues. The CDR3 loop reads CAIAGIQETQYF. The CDR3 nucleotides are TGTGCCATCGCGGGGATACAAGAGACCCAGTACTTC.

DNA of the CDR3: TGCGCCAGCAGCCAAGATCCAGCGAGCAATCAGCCCCAGCATTTT. This gives the protein CASSQDPASNQPQHF. This sequence joins TRBV4-1 and TRBJ1-5; D unclear. Trimming removed 0 bases from V and 1 base from J, with 7 bases in between. The CDR3 consists of 15 residues. Germline V CDR1 and CDR2: MGHRA, YSYEKL.

The chain combines TRBV5-3 with TRBJ2-7; 13 bases match TRBD2. TRBV5-3 counts as an open reading frame of uncertain function. This CDR3 comprises 15 residues. J lost 5 bases, V lost 4 bases, and 6 bases had no gene match. This CDR3 reads CARSQGTSGTHEQYF. The CDR3 coding sequence is TGTGCCAGAAGCCAAGGGACTAGCGGGACCCACGAGCAGTACTTC.

The V and J genes are TRBV2 and TRBJ2-2, with 9 bases identical to TRBD1. Germline CDR1 SNHLY, CDR2 FYNNEI. CDR3 size: 15 residues. V shed 3 bases, J shed 6 bases, and the junction held 5 bases outside the gene matches. CDR3 sequence: CASSDTGGAAGELFF. The DNA of the CDR3 is TGTGCCAGCAGTGATACAGGGGGCGCCGCCGGGGAGCTGTTTTTT.

V is TRBV6-4 and J is TRBJ2-3; 12 bases map to TRBD2. CDR3 length: 15 amino acids. The germline V gene has CDR1 MRHNA and CDR2 SNTAGT. V was pared by 2 bases and J by 3 bases, with 0 bases of the junction left unmatched. The CDR3 sequence is CASSDLAGGTDTQYF. The CDR3 DNA sequence: TGTGCCAGCAGTGACCTAGCGGGAGGGACAGATACGCAGTATTTT.